The 25 T cell receptor beta chains in this list originate from one sample, sequenced in a study of T cells in narcolepsy listed by TCRdb under 2018. Library preparation used the immunoSEQ multiplex PCR assay. TCRdb carries this immuneACCESS record with in-frame sequences only. Its versions omit some clonotypes, under half of them owing to an unresolved V gene in the studies checked, with the rest unexplained. The table for this sample lists around 33,000 clones; around 83% of them were counted only once. Roughly 2.5% of the sample is held by the ten biggest clonotypes. Input material: CD45RA- memory CD4+ T cells from PBMCs. The cell subset or site label on this specimen signifies: memory T cells sorted ex vivo from peripheral blood. The source of these receptors is a human donor with narcolepsy.

The gene calls are TRBV18 and TRBJ1-1; D ambiguous. CDR3 size: 14 residues. The ends were cut back, 0 bases at V and 1 base at J, with 6 bases in the middle. Germline V gene sequence: CDR1 KGHSH, CDR2 LQKENI. The CDR3 loop reads CASSPPNTNTEAFF. CDR3 in DNA: TGTGCCAGCTCACCACCGAACACGAACACTGAAGCTTTCTTT.

The chain links TRBV2 to TRBJ2-5, with TRBD2 matching 7 bases. This CDR3 is built from 15 residues. CDR1 is SNHLY and CDR2 is FYNNEI in the germline V gene. V dropped 6 bases and J dropped 1; count of bases not matched to a gene: 8. The CDR3 DNA follows: TGTGCCAGCAGCGGAAGGTCGGGGGGCCAAGAGACCCAGTACTTC. Protein: CASSGRSGGQETQYF.

DNA of the CDR3: TGTGCCAGCAGTTTCCGACCACAGGGGCCGACTGAAGCTTTCTTT. Translation gives CASSFRPQGPTEAFF. This sequence joins TRBV27 and TRBJ1-1; 7 bases line up with TRBD1. CDR3 length equals 15 residues. The germline V gene encodes CDR1 MNHEY and CDR2 SMNVEV (reference sequence). V was clipped by 3 bases and J by 5 bases; unmatched bases: 9.

V and J are TRBV2 and TRBJ1-1, with 8 bases matching TRBD1. This CDR3 spans 12 amino acids. Germline V gene data show CDR1 as SNHLY and CDR2 as FYNNEI. V trimming: 6 bases; J trimming: 5 bases; junction bases outside the gene matches: 2. The CDR3 protein is CASRQGDTEAFF. In nucleotides, the CDR3 is TGTGCCAGCAGACAGGGGGATACTGAAGCTTTCTTT.

The chain uses TRBV18 and TRBJ1-1; the match to TRBD1 covers 7 bases. The CDR3 is 13 residues long. Per the germline V gene, CDR1 is KGHSH and CDR2 is LQKENI. The V segment lost 5 bases and the J segment 2 bases; nucleotides outside the gene matches: 2. CDR3 sequence reads: CASSDRANTEAFF. The CDR3 DNA is TGTGCCAGCTCAGACAGGGCAAACACTGAAGCTTTCTTT.

The chain is built from TRBV4-3 and TRBJ2-3; 9 nucleotides agree with TRBD1. The CDR3 length is 17 residues. Germline V gene sequence: CDR1 LGHNA, CDR2 YSLEER. J gave up 5 bases and V 4 bases, and 13 bases lay outside the gene matches. CDR3 nucleotide sequence: TGCGCCAGCAGCCCCCTGGGATCCGGGACAGGGTTAGATACGCAGTATTTT. This codes for CASSPLGSGTGLDTQYF.

This chain joins TRBV2 and TRBJ1-2; 12 nucleotides line up with TRBD1. Germline V gene data show CDR1 as SNHLY and CDR2 as FYNNEI. After removal of 7 bases from V and 5 bases from J, the junction contained 11 bases not matched to a gene. The CDR3 is 16 amino acids. The CDR3 DNA sequence: TGTGCCAGCAATCCCGGGACAGGGGGCCTTTTGTATGGCTACACCTTC. Its translation: CASNPGTGGLLYGYTF.

The chain combines TRBV7-3 with TRBJ2-2; D possibly corresponds to TRBD2 (7 bases). Trimming took 5 bases from V and 4 from J, leaving 20 bases between them. CDR1 and CDR2 from the germline V gene are SGHTA and FQGTGA. This CDR3 is 17 amino acids long. The CDR3 DNA reads TGTGCCAGCAGCCCCGTGGGGGGGGCTGGGGTCACCGGGGAGCTGTTTTTT. Its protein product is CASSPVGGAGVTGELFF.

The J gene is TRBJ1-2, the V gene TRBV5-4; 11 nucleotides agree with TRBD1. The CDR3 spans 15 residues. Trimming at V came to 3 bases and at J to 8 bases, leaving 9 bases not matched to a gene. Germline lookup yields CDR1 SGHNT and CDR2 YYREEE (reference sequence). The CDR3 DNA follows: TGTGCCAGCAGCTCCACCGGGACAGGGGGACGAGGCTACACCTTC. Protein product: CASSSTGTGGRGYTF.

The chain has TRBV7-8 and TRBJ2-7; TRBD1 matches at 9 bases. V was clipped by 6 bases and J by 4 bases; unmatched bases: 10. The CDR3 spans 15 residues. The germline V gene encodes CDR1 SGHVS and CDR2 FQNEAQ. The CDR3, as DNA: TGTGCCAGCAGACCGACAGGGGGAGGTTTGTACGAGCAGTACTTC. This sequence encodes CASRPTGGGLYEQYF.

The V and J genes are TRBV7-8 and TRBJ2-5; no clear D. The V gene lost 0 bases and the J gene lost 9 bases, with 11 bases spanning the gap. The CDR3 extends over 13 amino acids. The germline gives CDR1 SGHVS, CDR2 FQNEAQ. CDR3 protein: CASSLARQKAQYF. The CDR3 DNA sequence: TGTGCCAGCAGCTTAGCGAGACAAAAGGCCCAGTACTTC.

V is TRBV7-2 and J is TRBJ2-1, with a tentative D call TRBD2 (7 bases). CDR1 and CDR2 (germline): SGHTA, FQGNSA. The CDR3 contains 17 residues. Trimming removed 3 bases from V and 1 base from J, with 16 bases in between. In DNA, the CDR3 is TGTGCCAGCAGCTTGGGGCGGGGGCAGTCTTCCTACAATGAGCAGTTCTTC. Its protein is CASSLGRGQSSYNEQFF. Full variable domain (missing parts from reference TRBV7-2 and TRBJ2-1): GAGVSQSPSNKVTEKGKDVELRCDPISGHTALYWYRQSLGQGLEFLIYFQGNSAPDKSGLPSDRFSAERTGGSVSTLTIQRTQQEDSAVYLCASSLGRGQSSYNEQFFGPGTRLTVL.

This chain uses TRBV14 with TRBJ2-3, with 8 bases lining up with TRBD2. The CDR3 extends over 16 amino acids. Looked up from germline, CDR1 is SGHDN and CDR2 is FVKESK. Losses at the gene ends were 0 bases for V and 4 bases for J; bases not matched to a gene: 6. The CDR3 reads CASSQDRGGWSDTQYF. The DNA of the CDR3 is TGTGCCAGCAGCCAAGATCGGGGGGGTTGGTCAGATACGCAGTATTTT.

This clone occurred a few times. This chain connects TRBV6-4 to TRBJ2-1; 7 bases are shared with TRBD2. With 0 bases clipped from V and 8 bases from J, the junction kept 4 bases outside the gene matches. Germline loops: CDR1 MRHNA, CDR2 SNTAGT. CDR3 length equals 14 residues. As DNA, the CDR3 is TGTGCCAGCAGTGACTCGTGGGGGGGGGATGAGCAGTTCTTC. It yields the protein CASSDSWGGDEQFF.

V is TRBV5-8 and J is TRBJ2-7; 8 bases line up with TRBD2. This CDR3 has 16 residues. The V gene's germline CDR1 is SGHTS and CDR2 YDEGEE. Trimming removed 4 bases from V and 3 bases from J; junction bases left unmatched: 12. As DNA, the CDR3 is TGTGCCAGCAGCCCGGGAGGGGCCCTCTCCTACTACGAGCAGTACTTC. It specifies CASSPGGALSYYEQYF.

The J gene is TRBJ2-5, the V gene TRBV7-2, with 9 bases matching TRBD2. This CDR3 spans 16 amino acids. The V segment lost 5 bases and the J segment 4 bases; nucleotides outside the gene matches: 11. Germline CDR1 reads SGHTA; CDR2 reads FQGNSA. The CDR3 bases are TGTGCCAGCAGCCCCCCGTGGCGGGGGGGCCGAGAGACCCAGTACTTC. Encoded protein: CASSPPWRGGRETQYF.

The chain joins TRBV12-2 to TRBJ1-5; the D call in the table, TRBD1, was not verified against the DNA. TRBV12-2 is tagged as a pseudogene. The CDR3 consists of 15 residues. The CDR3, as DNA: TGTGCAAGTCGCCGACAGACATCCTCAAATCAGCCCCAGCATTTT. Its protein product is CASRRQTSSNQPQHF.

For this clone: Since no conserved phenylalanine or tryptophan closes the CDR3, a read error is the likely cause. This chain links TRBV14 with TRBJ1-2; D is uncertain. The V end lost 4 bases, the J end lost 2 bases, and 14 bases lay between the germline ends. Germline CDR1 and CDR2: SGHDN and FVKESK. The CDR3 runs to 15 residues. This chain's CDR3 is CASSRDPLWNYGYTS. The CDR3, as DNA: TGTGCCAGCAGCCGCGACCCTCTTTGGAACTATGGCTACACCTCC.

A single count supports this clone. CDR3 in amino acids: CASSFQQPNEKLFF. For the CDR3, the DNA is TGCGCCAGCAGCTTTCAACAGCCCAATGAAAAACTGTTTTTT. The chain recombines TRBV5-1 with TRBJ1-4; no firm D call. This CDR3 spans 14 amino acids. The V end was cut by 2 bases, the J end by 5 bases, with 10 bases between. Germline assignment: CDR1 SGHRS and CDR2 YFSETQ.

Here the CDR3 DNA reads TGTGCCAGCAGCGTAGGGATGGGGTCTGCAGTACCCCTCCACTTT. Amino acid sequence: CASSVGMGSAVPLHF. The chain carries TRBV9 and TRBJ1-6; D gene ambiguous. Germline assignment: CDR1 SGDLS and CDR2 YYNGEE. The CDR3 sequence is 15 residues long. Between the trimmed V and J ends, which lost 0 bases and 12 bases, there was a span of 16 bases.

CDR3 sequence: CASSPRLAGATDTQYF. The CDR3 coding sequence is TGTGCCAGCAGCCCCCGACTAGCGGGGGCCACAGATACGCAGTATTTT. The gene calls are TRBV7-2 and TRBJ2-3; TRBD2 matches at 12 bases. Germline V gives CDR1 SGHTA, CDR2 FQGNSA. This CDR3 region has 16 residues. With 5 bases clipped from V and 2 bases from J, the junction kept 5 bases outside the gene matches. Drawing the rest from reference TRBV7-2 and TRBJ2-3, the complete variable domain is GAGVSQSPSNKVTEKGKDVELRCDPISGHTALYWYRQSLGQGLEFLIYFQGNSAPDKSGLPSDRFSAERTGGSVSTLTIQRTQQEDSAVYLCASSPRLAGATDTQYFGPGTRLTVL.

The chain joins TRBV29-1 to TRBJ2-5; D remains unclear. The end of the DNA fits TRBJ2-7 better, so the J call may be wrong. This CDR3 spans 15 amino acids. Looked up from germline, CDR1 is SQVTM and CDR2 is ANQGSEA. The CDR3 DNA reads as TGCAGCGTTGAACGGCGTCTTCCAGGCTCCTACGAGCAGTACTTC. This encodes CSVERRLPGSYEQYF.

In this sample, this clone turned up once. The gene calls are TRBV19 and TRBJ1-2; the D gene is possibly TRBD1 (6 bases). This CDR3 is built from 16 residues. V lost 4 bases and J 5 bases, leaving 20 bases between the germline ends. Germline V gene data show CDR1 as LNHDA and CDR2 as SQIVND (reference sequence). For the CDR3, the DNA is TGTGCCAGTAGTACCCAAACGACAGGAGGGGGGTATGGCTACACCTTC. This encodes CASSTQTTGGGYGYTF.

The gene calls are TRBV7-2 and TRBJ2-1; D might be TRBD1 or TRBD2, each matching 6 bases. Germline lookup yields CDR1 SGHTA and CDR2 FQGNSA. Trimming took 2 bases from V and 8 from J, leaving 10 bases between them. The CDR3 loop spans 13 amino acids. CDR3 DNA sequence: TGTGCCAGCAGCTTATTGGGGGGCTATGAGCAGTTCTTC. It codes for CASSLLGGYEQFF.

The chain joins TRBV4-3 to TRBJ2-1; TRBD2 matches 16 bases. This CDR3 is 18 amino acids long. Germline V CDR1 and CDR2: LGHNA, YSLEER. V was pared by 1 base and J by 3 bases, with 3 bases of the junction left unmatched. CDR3 region: CASSQAGLAGGLYNEQFF. CDR3 nucleotide sequence: TGCGCCAGCAGCCAAGCGGGACTAGCGGGGGGGCTCTACAATGAGCAGTTCTTC.